This T cell receptor beta chain was identified in a study of neurological immune-mediated disorders. This clonotype was seen only a few times. TCRdb fed the 5' RACE reads into MiXCR, producing one record per CDR3 protein. The sample has fewer than 25,000 distinct CDR3 sequences, less than 15% seen once; the top ten hold around 13%. Germline V gene lookup returns CDR1 SNHLY and CDR2 FYNNEI. CDR3 length: 15 amino acids. V lost 1 base to trimming and J lost 0 bases, with 8 bases between them. 2 million PBMCs stored at -80 C were the source of the unsorted libraries. The receptor's source is a woman aged 55-70 years with HTLV-1-associated myelopathy (HAM/TSP). Sequenced material: PBMCs. V and J are TRBV2 and TRBJ2-3; a weak D match, TRBD1 (6 bases). CDR3 in amino acids: CASSEGTASTDTQYF. The CDR3 DNA is TGTGCCAGCAGTGAAGGGACAGCTAGCACAGATACGCAGTATTTT. Variable domain in full (rest from reference TRBV2 and TRBJ2-3): EPEVTQTPSHQVTQMGQEVILRCVPISNHLYFYWYRQILGQKVEFLVSFYNNEISEKSEIFDDQFSVERPDGSNFTLKIRSTKLEDSAMYFCASSEGTASTDTQYFGPGTRLTVL.